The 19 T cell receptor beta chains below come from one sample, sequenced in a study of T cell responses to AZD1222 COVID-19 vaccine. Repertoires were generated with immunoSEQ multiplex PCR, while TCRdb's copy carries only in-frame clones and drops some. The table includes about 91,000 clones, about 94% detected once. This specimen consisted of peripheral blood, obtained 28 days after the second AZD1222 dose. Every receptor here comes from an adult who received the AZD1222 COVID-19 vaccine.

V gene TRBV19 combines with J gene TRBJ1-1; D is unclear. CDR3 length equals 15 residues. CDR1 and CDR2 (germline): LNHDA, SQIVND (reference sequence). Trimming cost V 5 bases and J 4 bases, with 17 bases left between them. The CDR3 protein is CASSLRPDGPTEAFF. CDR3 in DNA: TGTGCCAGTAGTCTGCGCCCGGACGGACCCACTGAAGCTTTCTTT.

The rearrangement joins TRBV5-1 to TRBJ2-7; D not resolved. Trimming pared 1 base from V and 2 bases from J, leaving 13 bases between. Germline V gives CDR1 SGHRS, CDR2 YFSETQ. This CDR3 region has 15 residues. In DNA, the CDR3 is TGCGCCAGCAGCTTGACAGTCCCTCTTACCTACGAGCAGTACTTC. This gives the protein CASSLTVPLTYEQYF.

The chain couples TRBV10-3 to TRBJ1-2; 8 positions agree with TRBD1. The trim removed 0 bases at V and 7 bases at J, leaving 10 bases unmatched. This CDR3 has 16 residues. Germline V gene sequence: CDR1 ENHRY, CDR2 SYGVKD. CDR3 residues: CAISESTLGTGSGYTF. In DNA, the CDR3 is TGTGCCATCAGTGAGTCGACACTGGGGACAGGTTCTGGCTACACCTTC.

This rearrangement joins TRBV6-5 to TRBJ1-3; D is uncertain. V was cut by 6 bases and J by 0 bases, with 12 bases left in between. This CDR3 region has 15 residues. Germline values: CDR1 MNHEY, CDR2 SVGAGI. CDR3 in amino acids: CASSPRASSGNTIYF. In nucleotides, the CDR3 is TGTGCCAGCAGCCCCCGGGCTTCCTCTGGAAACACCATATATTTT.

CDR3 protein: CASNDRDTNYGYTF. The CDR3 DNA follows: TGTGCCAGTAATGACAGGGATACTAACTATGGCTACACCTTC. The chain has TRBV19 and TRBJ1-2, with 7 bases matching TRBD1. Germline assignment: CDR1 LNHDA and CDR2 SQIVND (reference sequence). J lost 0 bases, V lost 7 bases, and 5 bases had no gene match. The CDR3 runs 14 residues.

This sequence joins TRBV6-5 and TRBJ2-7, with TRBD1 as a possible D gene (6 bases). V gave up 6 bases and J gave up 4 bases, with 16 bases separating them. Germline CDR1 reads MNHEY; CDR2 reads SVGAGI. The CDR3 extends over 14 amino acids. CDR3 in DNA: TGTGCCAGCAGCAGAAACCGGGACAAATACGAGCAGTACTTC. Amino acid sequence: CASSRNRDKYEQYF.

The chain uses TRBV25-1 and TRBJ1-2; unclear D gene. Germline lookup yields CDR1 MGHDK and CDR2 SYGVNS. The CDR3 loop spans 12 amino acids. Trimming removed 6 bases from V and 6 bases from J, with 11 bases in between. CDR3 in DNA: TGTGCCAGCAGACTCGGGGAACATGGCTACACCTTC. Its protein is CASRLGEHGYTF.

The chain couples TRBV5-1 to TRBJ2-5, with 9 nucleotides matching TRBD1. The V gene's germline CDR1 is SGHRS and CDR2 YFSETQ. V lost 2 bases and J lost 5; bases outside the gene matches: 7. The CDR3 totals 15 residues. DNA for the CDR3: TGCGCCAGCAGCTTCCGACAGGGGGGGTCTGAGACCCAGTACTTC. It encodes CASSFRQGGSETQYF.

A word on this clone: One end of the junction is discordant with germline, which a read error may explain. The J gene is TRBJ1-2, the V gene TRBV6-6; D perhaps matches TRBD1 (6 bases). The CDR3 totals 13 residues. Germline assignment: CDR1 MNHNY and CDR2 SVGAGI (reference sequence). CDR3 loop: CAGSSGDDYGYTF. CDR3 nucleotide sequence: TGTGCCGGCAGTTCAGGGGATGACTATGGCTACACCTTC.

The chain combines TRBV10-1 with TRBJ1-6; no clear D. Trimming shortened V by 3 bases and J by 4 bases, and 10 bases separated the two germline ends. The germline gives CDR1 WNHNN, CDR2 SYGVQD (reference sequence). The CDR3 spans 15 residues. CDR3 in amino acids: CASSEVSQYNSPLHF. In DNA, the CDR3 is TGCGCCAGCAGTGAAGTCAGCCAATATAATTCACCCCTCCACTTT.

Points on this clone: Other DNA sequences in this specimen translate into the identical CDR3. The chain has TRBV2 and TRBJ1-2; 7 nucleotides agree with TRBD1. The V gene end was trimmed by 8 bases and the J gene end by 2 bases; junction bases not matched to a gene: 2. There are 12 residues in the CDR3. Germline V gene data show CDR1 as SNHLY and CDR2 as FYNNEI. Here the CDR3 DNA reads TGTGCCAGCGGGGACAGCAACTATGGCTACACCTTC. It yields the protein CASGDSNYGYTF. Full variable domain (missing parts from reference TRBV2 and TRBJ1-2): EPEVTQTPSHQVTQMGQEVILRCVPISNHLYFYWYRQILGQKVEFLVSFYNNEISEKSEIFDDQFSVERPDGSNFTLKIRSTKLEDSAMYFCASGDSNYGYTFGSGTRLTVV.

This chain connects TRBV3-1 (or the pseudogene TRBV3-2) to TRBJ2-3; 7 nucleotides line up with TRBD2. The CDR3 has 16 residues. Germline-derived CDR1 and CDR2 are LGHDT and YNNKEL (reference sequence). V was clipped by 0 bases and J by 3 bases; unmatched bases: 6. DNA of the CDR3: TGTGCCAGCAGCCAAGACCGGCCCGGGGGGACAGATACGCAGTATTTT. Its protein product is CASSQDRPGGTDTQYF.

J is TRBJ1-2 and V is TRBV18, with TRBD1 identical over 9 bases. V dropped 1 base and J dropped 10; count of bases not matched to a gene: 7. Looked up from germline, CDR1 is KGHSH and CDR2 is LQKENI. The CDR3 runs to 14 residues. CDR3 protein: CASSPLAGQGDYTF. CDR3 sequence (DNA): TGTGCCAGCTCACCACTCGCGGGACAGGGCGACTACACCTTC.

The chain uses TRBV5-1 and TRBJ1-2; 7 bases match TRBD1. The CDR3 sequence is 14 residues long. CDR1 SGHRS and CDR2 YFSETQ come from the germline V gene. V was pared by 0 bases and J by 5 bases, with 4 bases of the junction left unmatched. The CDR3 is CASSLGQGKYGYTF. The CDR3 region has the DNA TGCGCCAGCAGCTTGGGACAGGGAAAGTATGGCTACACCTTC.

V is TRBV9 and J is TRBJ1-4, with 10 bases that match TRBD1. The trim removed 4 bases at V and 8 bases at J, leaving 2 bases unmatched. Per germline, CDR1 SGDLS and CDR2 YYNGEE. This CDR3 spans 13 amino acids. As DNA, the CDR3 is TGTGCCAGCAGCCGGGACAGGGGCGAAAAACTGTTTTTT. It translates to CASSRDRGEKLFF. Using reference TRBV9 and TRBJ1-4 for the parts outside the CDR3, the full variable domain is DSGVTQTPKHLITATGQRVTLRCSPRSGDLSVYWYQQSLDQGLQFLIQYYNGEERAKGNILERFSAQQFPDLHSELNLSSLELGDSALYFCASSRDRGEKLFFGSGTQLSVL.

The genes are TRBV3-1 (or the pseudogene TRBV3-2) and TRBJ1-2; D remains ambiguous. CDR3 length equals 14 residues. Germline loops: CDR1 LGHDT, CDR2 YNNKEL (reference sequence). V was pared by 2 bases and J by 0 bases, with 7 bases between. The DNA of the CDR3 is TGTGCCAGCAGCCAAATTCCAGCTAACTATGGCTACACCTTC. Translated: CASSQIPANYGYTF.

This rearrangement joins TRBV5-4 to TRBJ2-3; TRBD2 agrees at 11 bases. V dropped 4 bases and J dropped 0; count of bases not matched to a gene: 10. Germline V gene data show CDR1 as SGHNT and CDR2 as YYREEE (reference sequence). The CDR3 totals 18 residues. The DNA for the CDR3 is TGTGCCAGCAGCCCTGGGCTAGCGGGGGGTCCTAGCACAGATACGCAGTATTTT. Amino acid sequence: CASSPGLAGGPSTDTQYF.

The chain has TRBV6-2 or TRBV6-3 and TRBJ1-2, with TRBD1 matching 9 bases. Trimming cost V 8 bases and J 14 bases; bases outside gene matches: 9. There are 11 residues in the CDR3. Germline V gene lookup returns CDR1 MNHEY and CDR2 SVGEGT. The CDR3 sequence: CASGRSGTGTF. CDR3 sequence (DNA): TGTGCCAGCGGCCGCTCCGGGACAGGGACCTTC.

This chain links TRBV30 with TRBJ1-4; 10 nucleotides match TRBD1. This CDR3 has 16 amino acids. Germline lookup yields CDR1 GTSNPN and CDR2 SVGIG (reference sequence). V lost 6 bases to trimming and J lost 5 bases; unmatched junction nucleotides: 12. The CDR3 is CACRRPTGGRNEKLFF. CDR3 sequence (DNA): TGTGCCTGCCGGCGGCCGACAGGGGGCCGGAATGAAAAACTGTTTTTT.